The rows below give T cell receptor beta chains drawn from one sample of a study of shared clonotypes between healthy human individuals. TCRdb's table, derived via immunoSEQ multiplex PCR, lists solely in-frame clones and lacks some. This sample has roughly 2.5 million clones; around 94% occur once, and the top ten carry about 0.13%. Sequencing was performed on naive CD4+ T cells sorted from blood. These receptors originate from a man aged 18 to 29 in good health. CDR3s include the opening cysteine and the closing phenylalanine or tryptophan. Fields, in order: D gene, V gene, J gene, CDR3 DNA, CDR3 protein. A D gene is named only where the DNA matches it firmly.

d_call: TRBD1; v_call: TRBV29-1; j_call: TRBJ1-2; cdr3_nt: TGCAGCCCGGGACAGGGCGCCCTAGCCTTC; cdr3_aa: CSPGQGALAF
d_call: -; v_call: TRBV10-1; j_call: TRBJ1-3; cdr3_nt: TGCGCCAGCAGTGGAGGGAGCTCTGGAAACACCATATATTTT; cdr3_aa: CASSGGSSGNTIYF
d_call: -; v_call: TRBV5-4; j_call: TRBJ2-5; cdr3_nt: TGTGCCACCTCCGCCCAGGGGGGAACAAAAGAGACCCAGTACTTC; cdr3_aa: CATSAQGGTKETQYF
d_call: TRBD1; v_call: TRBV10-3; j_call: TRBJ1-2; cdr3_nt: TGTGCCGCGGTTCCAGGGGGCGAGCTGTCCGGCTACACCTTC; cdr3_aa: CAAVPGGELSGYTF
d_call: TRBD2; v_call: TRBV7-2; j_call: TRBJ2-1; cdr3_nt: TGTGCCAGCAGCCCTAGCGGGAAGATCTTTACTGAGCAGTTCTTC; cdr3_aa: CASSPSGKIFTEQFF
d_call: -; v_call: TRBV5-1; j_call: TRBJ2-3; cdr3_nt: TGCGCCAGCAGCTTGGCTACAGATACGCAGTATTTT; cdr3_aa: CASSLATDTQYF
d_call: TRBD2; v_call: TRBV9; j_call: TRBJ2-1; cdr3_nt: TGTGCCAGCAGCGTAGAGGAGACTAGCGAGAACAATGAGCAGTTCTTC; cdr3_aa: CASSVEETSENNEQFF
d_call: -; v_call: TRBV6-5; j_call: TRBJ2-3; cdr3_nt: TGTGCCAGCAGTTACGGCGCCCGCAGTTCCACAGATACGCAGTATTTT; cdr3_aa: CASSYGARSSTDTQYF
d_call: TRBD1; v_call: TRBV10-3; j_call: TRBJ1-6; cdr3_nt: TGTGCCATCAGCCCACAGGGGTCGGATAATTCACCCCTCCACTTT; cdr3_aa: CAISPQGSDNSPLHF
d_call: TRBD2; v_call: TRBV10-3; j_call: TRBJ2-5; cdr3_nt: TGTGCCATCAGTGATACTAGCGGGGGACAAGAGACCCAGTACTTC; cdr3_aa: CAISDTSGGQETQYF
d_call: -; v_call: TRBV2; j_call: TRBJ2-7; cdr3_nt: TGTGCCAGCGCGCCTCGGGACATATCCTACGAGCAGTACTTC; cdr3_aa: CASAPRDISYEQYF
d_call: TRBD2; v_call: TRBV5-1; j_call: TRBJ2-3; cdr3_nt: TGCGCCAGCAGCTTTGGGCTAGCGGGAGGAGATACGCAGTATTTT; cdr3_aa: CASSFGLAGGDTQYF
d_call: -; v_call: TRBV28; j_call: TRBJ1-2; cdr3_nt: TGTGCCAGCAGTTTAGTCCAGCTGACAGGAGGCTATGGCTACACCTTC; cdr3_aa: CASSLVQLTGGYGYTF
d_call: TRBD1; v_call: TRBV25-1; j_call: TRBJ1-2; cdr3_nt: TGTGCCAGTTCGCAGGGGGTGGGCTATGGCTACACCTTC; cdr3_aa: CASSQGVGYGYTF
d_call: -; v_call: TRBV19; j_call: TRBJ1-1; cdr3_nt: TGTGCCAGTAGCGACACAGGGAACACTGAAGCTTTCTTT; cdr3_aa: CASSDTGNTEAFF
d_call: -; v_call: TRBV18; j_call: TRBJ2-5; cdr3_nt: TGTGCCAGCTCACCGCTTCGGGACTCCGAGACCCAGTACTTC; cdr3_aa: CASSPLRDSETQYF
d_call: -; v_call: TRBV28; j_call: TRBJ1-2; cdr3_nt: TGTGCCAGCAGTTTAACACAGGGAACTAACTATGGCTACACCTTC; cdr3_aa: CASSLTQGTNYGYTF